This TCR beta chain was captured by sequencing in a study of blood T cell repertoires in COVID-19. Study background: The cDNA or gDNA used as material had been derived from T cells, B-cell-depleted T cells, or PBMCs.

In the source study's methods: Nucleated cell counts were estimated from reference gene primer amplification. Produced via immunoSEQ multiplex PCR; TCRdb's table is partial and in-frame only. The V and J calls and the clone size are those of that table, but D and trimming were determined from the DNA. The data show about 220,000 clones, 82% seen once. Germline CDR1 is LGHDT and CDR2 is YNNKEL (reference sequence). The V and J ends lost 2 bases and 8 bases respectively, with 16 bases between them. This CDR3 contains 15 residues. This clone was detected only a few times. Source material: peripheral blood. The chain recombines TRBV3-1 (or the pseudogene TRBV3-2) with TRBJ2-1, with D perhaps matching TRBD2 (7 bases). This TCR came from a woman aged 80 or older with acute or convalescent COVID-19. The CDR3 region has the DNA TGTGCCAGCAGCCAACCAGGCCGGGGGGCCGATGAGCAGTTCTTC. Its translation: CASSQPGRGADEQFF.